Sequencing of this TCR beta chain was carried out in a study of graft-versus-host responses after intestinal transplantation. Study-level information: Isolated intestinal, liver-intestinal, or multivisceral transplants had been given to the recipients. Tacrolimus and steroids were given for about 3 years to all recipients after anti-thymocyte globulin induction. Overall study results and limits: Allografts carried high graft-versus-host to host-versus-graft clonal ratios in patients having graft-donor T cell macrochimerism.

CDR3 size: 16 residues. Germline V gene data show CDR1 as LGHNA and CDR2 as YNFKEQ. V gave up 1 base and J gave up 4 bases, with 17 bases separating them. For this clone: The antigen is not known.

Data came from immunoSEQ multiplex PCR; TCRdb stores just in-frame clones and leaves some out. The table shows under 100,000 clones, with just under 95% occurring only once. V is TRBV4-2 and J is TRBJ2-7; TRBD2 is a possible D gene (5 bases). The TCR originated in a human donor who was the organ donor for an intestinal transplant. The sequences come from unstimulated CD8+ T cells sorted from spleen or lymph node cells, collected before transplant. The CDR3 DNA is TGTGCCAGCAGCCAAGCTCCCCTGGATGGAGGTTACGAGCAGTACTTC. Amino acid sequence: CASSQAPLDGGYEQYF.